The source of this T cell receptor (beta chain) is a study of blood T cell repertoires in COVID-19. Study-wide context: The cDNA or gDNA used as material had been derived from T cells, B-cell-depleted T cells, or PBMCs.

Participant ages covered roughly 18 to 89 years across around 25 US areas. Each participant's cohort was designated according to participant-reported clinical history. The study recruited exposed participants who had met a COVID-19 case within 2 weeks before entry. Assay used: immunoSEQ multiplex PCR; TCRdb lists only in-frame clones, some missing. The sample carries about 250,000 clones, 70% to 90% recorded once. Looked up from germline, CDR1 is LNHDA and CDR2 is SQIVND (reference sequence). The CDR3 length is 14 residues. Trimming shortened V by 11 bases and J by 2 bases, and 17 bases separated the two germline ends.

Sample: PBMCs or T cells enriched from blood (not recorded which). The sequence derives from a woman aged 45-65 years who had been exposed to COVID-19. The chain combines TRBV19 with TRBJ2-3; a possible D gene is TRBD2 (7 bases). The CDR3 bases are TGTGCCTCAGGGAGGGGGGCCTTCACAGATACGCAGTATTTT. Protein sequence: CASGRGAFTDTQYF.